One and the same sample provided the 3 T cell receptor beta chains below, sequenced in a study of beta chain features in type 1 diabetes. Study-wide points: Type 1 diabetes patients showed a moderate but significant shortening of TCRB CDR3s in all four CD4+ subsets.

Every isolated RNA sample was fully reverse transcribed, so sequencing captured expressed TCRB transcripts. Produced via immunoSEQ multiplex PCR; TCRdb's table is partial and in-frame only. The table shows 150,000 to 200,000 clones, with approximately 62% occurring only once. Antigens for these TCRs are unknown. Sequencing was done on a sample of naive CD4+ T cells from blood. The source of these receptors is a man younger than 40 with type 1 diabetes.

This chain joins TRBV7-2 and TRBJ1-3; 8 bases are shared with TRBD1. V shed 4 bases, J shed 2 bases, and the junction held 7 bases outside the gene matches. The V gene's germline CDR1 is SGHTA and CDR2 FQGNSA. The CDR3 is made up of 16 amino acids. CDR3 protein: CASSSPGTGAGNTIYF. CDR3 coding DNA: TGTGCCAGCAGCTCCCCCGGGACAGGAGCTGGAAACACCATATATTTT. Full variable domain (rest looked up from reference TRBV7-2 and TRBJ1-3): GAGVSQSPSNKVTEKGKDVELRCDPISGHTALYWYRQSLGQGLEFLIYFQGNSAPDKSGLPSDRFSAERTGGSVSTLTIQRTQQEDSAVYLCASSSPGTGAGNTIYFGEGSWLTVV.

This clone was counted only a few times. The rearrangement joins TRBV10-3 to TRBJ2-1; TRBD1 agrees at 7 bases. This CDR3 is built from 15 residues. V lost 2 bases, J lost 5 bases, and 6 bases stayed unmatched. The V gene's germline CDR1 is ENHRY and CDR2 SYGVKD. CDR3: CAISERGGVDNEQFF. DNA of the CDR3: TGTGCCATCAGTGAGAGAGGGGGCGTTGACAATGAGCAGTTCTTC.

This clone was seen more than once but under ten times. This chain links TRBV7-6 with TRBJ2-7; a possible D gene is TRBD1 (7 bases). The germline V gene has CDR1 SGHVS and CDR2 FNYEAQ. Trimming left V 5 bases short and J 2 bases short, with 10 bases between. There are 13 residues in the CDR3. The CDR3: CASSAGQPYEQYF. The CDR3 nucleotides are TGTGCCAGCAGCGCGGGACAGCCCTACGAGCAGTACTTC.